This T cell receptor beta chain is from a study of control samples from healthy donors and cancer patients. Clones were read by immunoSEQ multiplex PCR, and TCRdb kept only the in-frame ones, dropping some. The profile shows about 120,000 clones, approximately 87% of them singletons. From germline, CDR1 is WSHSY and CDR2 SAAADI. The CDR3 contains 12 residues. With 6 bases clipped from V and 10 bases from J, the junction kept 2 bases outside the gene matches. Sequenced sample: blood. This clonotype originated in a man aged 30-40 years in good health. The chain has TRBV10-2 and TRBJ1-6; 8 nucleotides line up with TRBD1. The CDR3 here is CASRDRESPLHF. In DNA form, the CDR3 reads TGCGCCAGCAGGGACAGGGAGTCACCCCTCCACTTT.